This passage covers 5 T cell receptor beta chains from one sample sequenced in a study of beta chain features in type 1 diabetes. Findings and limits, study-wide: Shortening of TCRB CDR3s, moderate but significant, appeared in all four CD4+ subsets of Type 1 diabetes patients.

Their cognate antigens are unknown. Every bit of the isolated RNA underwent reverse transcription, so sequencing read expressed TCRB transcripts. Libraries were prepared by immunoSEQ multiplex PCR; TCRdb keeps only in-frame clonotypes and omits some of them. The sample has roughly 730,000 clones, 10% to 15% seen once; the top ten hold less than 0.025%. Sequences were obtained from naive CD4+ T cells from blood. These receptors all come from a man between 18 and 35 years old with type 1 diabetes.

This clone has a single count. This CDR3 is also generated by other DNA sequences in the sample. J is TRBJ1-2 and V is TRBV30; perhaps TRBD1 as D (5 bases). The CDR3 has 12 residues. The V gene's germline CDR1 is GTSNPN and CDR2 SVGIG (reference sequence). The CDR3 nucleotides are TGTGCGTGGTCGGGGGGTGACTATGGCTACACCTTC. The encoded protein is CAWSGGDYGYTF. Full variable domain (missing parts from reference TRBV30 and TRBJ1-2): SQTIHQWPATLVQPVGSPLSLECTVEGTSNPNLYWYRQAAGRGLQLLFYSVGIGQISSEVPQNLSASRPQDRQFILSSKKLLLSDSGFYLCAWSGGDYGYTFGSGTRLTVV.

This rearrangement joins TRBV29-1 to TRBJ2-7; D may match TRBD1 or TRBD2 (6 bases each). In germline, CDR1 is SQVTM, CDR2 ANQGSEA. V was shortened by 2 bases and J by 5 bases, with 10 bases between the two germline ends. The length of the CDR3 is 12 residues. The CDR3, as DNA: TGCAGCGTTGAAAGGGGGGCCAACGAGCAGTACTTC. Protein sequence: CSVERGANEQYF.

The chain uses TRBV19 and TRBJ2-3; 9 bases are shared with TRBD2. Germline-derived CDR1 and CDR2 are LNHDA and SQIVND (reference sequence). The CDR3 is 14 residues long. V lost 7 bases, J lost 2 bases, and 4 bases stayed unmatched. This CDR3 is CASTKRGATDTQYF. The CDR3 DNA is TGTGCCAGTACAAAGCGGGGGGCCACAGATACGCAGTATTTT. Combining the CDR3 with reference TRBV19 and TRBJ2-3 gives the whole variable domain DGGITQSPKYLFRKEGQNVTLSCEQNLNHDAMYWYRQDPGQGLRLIYYSQIVNDFQKGDIAEGYSVSREKKESFPLTVTSAQKNPTAFYLCASTKRGATDTQYFGPGTRLTVL.

The rearrangement joins TRBV7-6 to TRBJ2-3; no firm D call. CDR3 size: 13 residues. The V end lost 5 bases, the J end lost 0 bases, and 6 bases lay between the germline ends. Germline V CDR1 and CDR2: SGHVS, FNYEAQ. The CDR3 is CASSTASTDTQYF. CDR3 sequence (DNA): TGTGCCAGCAGCACGGCTAGCACAGATACGCAGTATTTT.

This clone turned up a few times. The chain has TRBV9 and TRBJ2-3; D unresolved. CDR1 is SGDLS and CDR2 is YYNGEE in the germline V gene. The CDR3 is 14 amino acids. Deletions cut 0 bases from V and 4 bases from J, with 9 bases between. The CDR3 sequence is CASSVGPLPDTQYF. In nucleotides, the CDR3 is TGTGCCAGCAGCGTAGGACCCCTTCCAGATACGCAGTATTTT.